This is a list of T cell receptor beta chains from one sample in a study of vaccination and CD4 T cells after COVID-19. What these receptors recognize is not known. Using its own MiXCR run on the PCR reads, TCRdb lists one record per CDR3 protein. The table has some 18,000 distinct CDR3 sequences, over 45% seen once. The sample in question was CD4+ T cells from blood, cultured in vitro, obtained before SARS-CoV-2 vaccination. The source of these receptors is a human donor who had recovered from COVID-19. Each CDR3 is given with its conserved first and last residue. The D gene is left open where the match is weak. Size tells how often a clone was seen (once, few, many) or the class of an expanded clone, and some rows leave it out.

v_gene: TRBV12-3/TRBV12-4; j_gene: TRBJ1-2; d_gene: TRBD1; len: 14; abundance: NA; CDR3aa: CASSSADRVGGYTF; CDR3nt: TGTGCCAGCAGTTCGGCCGACAGGGTGGGTGGCTACACCTTC
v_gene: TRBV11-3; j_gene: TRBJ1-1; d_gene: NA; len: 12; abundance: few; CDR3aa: CASSRHVGQAFF; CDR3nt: TGTGCCAGCAGCCGACATGTGGGTCAAGCTTTCTTT
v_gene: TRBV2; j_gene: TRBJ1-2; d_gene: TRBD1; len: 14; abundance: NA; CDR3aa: CASSEGDRVGGYTF; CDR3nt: TGTGCCAGCAGTGAAGGGGACAGGGTTGGTGGCTACACCTTC
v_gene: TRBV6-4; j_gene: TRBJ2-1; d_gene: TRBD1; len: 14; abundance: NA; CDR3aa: CASSDLGTGNEQFF; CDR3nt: TGTGCCAGCAGTGATCTGGGGACAGGGAATGAGCAGTTCTTC
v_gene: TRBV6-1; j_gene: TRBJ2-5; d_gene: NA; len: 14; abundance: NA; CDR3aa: CASSRSGTGETQYF; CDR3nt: TGTGCCAGCAGTCGGTCCGGGACCGGAGAGACCCAGTACTTC
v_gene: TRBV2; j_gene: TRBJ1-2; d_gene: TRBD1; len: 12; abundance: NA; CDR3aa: CASREDRYGYTF; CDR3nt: TGTGCCAGCAGGGAGGACAGGTATGGCTACACCTTC
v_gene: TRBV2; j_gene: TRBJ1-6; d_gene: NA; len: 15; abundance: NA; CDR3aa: CASSPWRGGESPLHF; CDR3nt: TGTGCCAGTTCTCCCTGGCGGGGGGGGGAATCACCCCTCCACTTT
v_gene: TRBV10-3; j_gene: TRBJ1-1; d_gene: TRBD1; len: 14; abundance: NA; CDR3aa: CAINPGQGATEAFF; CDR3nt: TGTGCCATCAACCCCGGACAGGGGGCCACTGAAGCTTTCTTT
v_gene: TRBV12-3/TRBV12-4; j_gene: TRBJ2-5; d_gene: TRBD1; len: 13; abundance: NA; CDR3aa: CASRSGGRETQYF; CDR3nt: TGTGCCAGCCGATCAGGGGGAAGGGAGACCCAGTACTTC
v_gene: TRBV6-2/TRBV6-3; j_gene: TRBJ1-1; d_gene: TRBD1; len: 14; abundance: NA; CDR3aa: CASSFLDREGEAFF; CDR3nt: TGTGCCAGCAGCTTCCTCGACAGGGAGGGAGAAGCTTTCTTT
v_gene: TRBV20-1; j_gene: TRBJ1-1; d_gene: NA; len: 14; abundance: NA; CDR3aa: CSARDGLRLFGAFF; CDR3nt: TGCAGTGCTAGAGACGGGTTGCGGTTGTTTGGAGCTTTCTTT